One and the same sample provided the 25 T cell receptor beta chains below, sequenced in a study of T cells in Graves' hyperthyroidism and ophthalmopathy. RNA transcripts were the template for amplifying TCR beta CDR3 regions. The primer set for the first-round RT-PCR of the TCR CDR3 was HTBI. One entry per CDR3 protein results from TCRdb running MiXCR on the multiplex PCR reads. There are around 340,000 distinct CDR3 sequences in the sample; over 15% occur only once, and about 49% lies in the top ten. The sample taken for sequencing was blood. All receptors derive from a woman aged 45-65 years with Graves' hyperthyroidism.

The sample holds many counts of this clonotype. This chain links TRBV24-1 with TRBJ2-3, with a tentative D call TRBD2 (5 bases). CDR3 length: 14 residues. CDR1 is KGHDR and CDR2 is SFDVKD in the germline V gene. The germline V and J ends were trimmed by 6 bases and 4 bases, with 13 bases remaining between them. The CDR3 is CATSRTQNPDTQYF. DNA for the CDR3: TGTGCCACCAGTCGGACTCAAAACCCAGATACGCAGTATTTT.

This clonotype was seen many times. The CDR3 sequence: CASSPGQISNQPQHF. The CDR3 DNA follows: TGTGCCAGCTCACCGGGGCAGATTAGCAATCAGCCCCAGCATTTT. V usage is TRBV18 and J usage is TRBJ1-5, with D tentatively TRBD1 (5 bases). Trimming left V 3 bases short and J 0 bases short, with 9 bases between. The CDR3 runs to 15 residues. Germline V lookup: CDR1 KGHSH, CDR2 LQKENI.

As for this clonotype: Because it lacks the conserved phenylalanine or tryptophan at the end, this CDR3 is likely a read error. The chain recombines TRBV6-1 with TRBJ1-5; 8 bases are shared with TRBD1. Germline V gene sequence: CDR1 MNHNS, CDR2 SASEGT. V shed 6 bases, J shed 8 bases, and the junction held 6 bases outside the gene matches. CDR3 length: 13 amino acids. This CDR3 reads CASRLDRAKPQHL. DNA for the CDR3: TGTGCCAGCAGGCTGGACAGGGCCAAGCCCCAGCATCTT.

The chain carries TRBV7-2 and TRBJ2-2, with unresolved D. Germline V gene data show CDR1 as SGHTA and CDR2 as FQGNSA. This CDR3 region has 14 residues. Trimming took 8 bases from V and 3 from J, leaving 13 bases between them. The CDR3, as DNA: TGTGCCAGCCGCTCCGCGGAATACACCGGGGAGCTGTTTTTT. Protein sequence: CASRSAEYTGELFF. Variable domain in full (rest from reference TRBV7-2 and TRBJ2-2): GAGVSQSPSNKVTEKGKDVELRCDPISGHTALYWYRQSLGQGLEFLIYFQGNSAPDKSGLPSDRFSAERTGGSVSTLTIQRTQQEDSAVYLCASRSAEYTGELFFGEGSRLTVL.

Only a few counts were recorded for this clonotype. The CDR3 DNA follows: TGTGCCAGCAGCATCGGACTAGCGGACTCCTACGAGCAGTACTTC. It encodes CASSIGLADSYEQYF. The gene calls are TRBV7-2 and TRBJ2-7; TRBD2 matches 10 bases. Losses at the gene ends were 5 bases for V and 0 bases for J; bases not matched to a gene: 4. Germline-derived CDR1 and CDR2 are SGHTA and FQGNSA. This CDR3 region has 15 residues.

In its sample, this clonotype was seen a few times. The CDR3 is CATSRDRKGLGRYTF. CDR3 sequence (DNA): TGTGCCACCAGCAGAGATCGTAAGGGGTTGGGGCGCTACACCTTC. The rearrangement uses TRBV15 and TRBJ1-2, with a weak D call TRBD1 (5 bases). Per the germline V gene, CDR1 is LNHNV and CDR2 is YYDKDF (reference sequence). The CDR3 extends over 15 amino acids. The V gene lost 0 bases and the J gene lost 9 bases, with 17 bases spanning the gap.

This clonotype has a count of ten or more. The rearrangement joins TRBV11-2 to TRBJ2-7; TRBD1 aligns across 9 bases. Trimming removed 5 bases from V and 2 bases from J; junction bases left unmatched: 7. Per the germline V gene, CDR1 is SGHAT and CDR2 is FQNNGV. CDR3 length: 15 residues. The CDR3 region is CASSPRDRAPYEQYF. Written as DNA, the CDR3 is TGTGCCAGCAGCCCCCGGGACAGGGCACCCTACGAGCAGTACTTC.

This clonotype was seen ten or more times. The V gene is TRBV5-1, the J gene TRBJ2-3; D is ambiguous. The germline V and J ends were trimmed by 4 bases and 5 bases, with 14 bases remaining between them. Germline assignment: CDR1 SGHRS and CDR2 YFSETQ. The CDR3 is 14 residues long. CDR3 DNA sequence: TGCGCCAGCAGCCTGACCTCGACCGGAGATACGCAGTATTTT. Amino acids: CASSLTSTGDTQYF.

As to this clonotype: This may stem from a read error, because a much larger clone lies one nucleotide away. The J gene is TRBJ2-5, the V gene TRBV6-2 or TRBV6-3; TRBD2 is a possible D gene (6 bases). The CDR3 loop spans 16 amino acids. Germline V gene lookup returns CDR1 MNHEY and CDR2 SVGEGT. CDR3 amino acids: CVSSYSEGFGVETQYF. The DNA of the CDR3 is TGTGTCAGCAGTTACTCGGAGGGGTTCGGGGTGGAGACCCAGTACTTC.

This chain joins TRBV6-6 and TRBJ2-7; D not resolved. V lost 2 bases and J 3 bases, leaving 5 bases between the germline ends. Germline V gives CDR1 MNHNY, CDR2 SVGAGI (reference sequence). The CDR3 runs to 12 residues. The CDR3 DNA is TGTGCCAGCAGTTACGACGGCTACGAGCAGTACTTC. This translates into CASSYDGYEQYF.

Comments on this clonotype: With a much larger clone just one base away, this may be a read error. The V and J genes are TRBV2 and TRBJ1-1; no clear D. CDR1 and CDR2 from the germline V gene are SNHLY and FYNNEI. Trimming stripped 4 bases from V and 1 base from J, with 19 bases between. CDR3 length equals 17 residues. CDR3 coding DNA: TGTGCCAGCAGTGGAAGTAGGGCAGGCGAGGCGAACACTGAAGCTTTCTTT. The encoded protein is CASSGSRAGEANTEAFF.

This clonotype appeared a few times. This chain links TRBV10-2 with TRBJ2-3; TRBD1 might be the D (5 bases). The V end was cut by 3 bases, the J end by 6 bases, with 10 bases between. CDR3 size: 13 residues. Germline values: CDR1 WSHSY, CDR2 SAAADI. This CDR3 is CASSEQERDTQYF. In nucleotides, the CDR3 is TGCGCCAGCAGTGAACAGGAGAGGGATACGCAGTATTTT.

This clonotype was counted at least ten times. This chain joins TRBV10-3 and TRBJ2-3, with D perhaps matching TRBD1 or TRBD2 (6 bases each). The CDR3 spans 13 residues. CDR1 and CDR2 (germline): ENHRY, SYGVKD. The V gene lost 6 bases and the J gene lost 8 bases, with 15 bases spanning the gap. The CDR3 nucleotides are TGTGCCATCAGCGAGAGGGGGGCCGGTACGCAGTATTTT. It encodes CAISERGAGTQYF.

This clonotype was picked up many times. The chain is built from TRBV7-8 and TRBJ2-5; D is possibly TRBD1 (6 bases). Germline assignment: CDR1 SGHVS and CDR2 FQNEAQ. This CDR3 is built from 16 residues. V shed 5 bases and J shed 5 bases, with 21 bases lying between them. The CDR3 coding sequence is TGTGCCAGCAGCCCCTTAGGGACACCCGGAGAGGAGACCCAGTACTTC. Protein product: CASSPLGTPGEETQYF.

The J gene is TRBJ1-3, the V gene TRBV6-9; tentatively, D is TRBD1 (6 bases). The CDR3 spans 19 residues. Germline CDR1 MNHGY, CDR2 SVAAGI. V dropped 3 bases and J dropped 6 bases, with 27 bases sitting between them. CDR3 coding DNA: TGTGCCAGCAGTTACCGCGACCCTAAAGGGTCAGGGGTAATAAACACCATATATTTT. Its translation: CASSYRDPKGSGVINTIYF.

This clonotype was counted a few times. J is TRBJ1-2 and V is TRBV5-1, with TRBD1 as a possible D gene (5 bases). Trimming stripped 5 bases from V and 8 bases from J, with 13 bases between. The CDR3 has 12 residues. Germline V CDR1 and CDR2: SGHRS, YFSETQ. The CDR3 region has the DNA TGCGCCAGCAGACAGGAGGTGGGCGGCTACACCTTC. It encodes CASRQEVGGYTF.

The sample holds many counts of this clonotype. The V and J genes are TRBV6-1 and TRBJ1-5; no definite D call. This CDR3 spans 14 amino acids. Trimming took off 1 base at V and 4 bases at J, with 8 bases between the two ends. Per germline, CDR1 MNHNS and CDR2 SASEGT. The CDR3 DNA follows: TGTGCCAGCAGTGAAGTGGGCGTTAATCAGCCCCAGCATTTT. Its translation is CASSEVGVNQPQHF.

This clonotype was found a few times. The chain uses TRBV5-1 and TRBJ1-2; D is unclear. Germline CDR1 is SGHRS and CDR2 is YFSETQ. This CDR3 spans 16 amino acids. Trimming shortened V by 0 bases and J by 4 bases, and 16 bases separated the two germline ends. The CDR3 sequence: CASSLEAGYNSYGYTF. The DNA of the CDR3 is TGCGCCAGCAGCTTGGAGGCAGGTTACAATTCCTATGGCTACACCTTC.

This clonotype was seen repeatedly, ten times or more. CDR3 sequence reads: CASSESRTGNQPQHF. CDR3 DNA sequence: TGTGCCAGCAGTGAATCAAGGACAGGGAATCAGCCCCAGCATTTT. The chain uses TRBV2 and TRBJ1-5; 8 bases match TRBD1. Germline V gene lookup returns CDR1 SNHLY and CDR2 FYNNEI. With 2 bases clipped from V and 4 bases from J, the junction kept 4 bases outside the gene matches. The CDR3 spans 15 residues.

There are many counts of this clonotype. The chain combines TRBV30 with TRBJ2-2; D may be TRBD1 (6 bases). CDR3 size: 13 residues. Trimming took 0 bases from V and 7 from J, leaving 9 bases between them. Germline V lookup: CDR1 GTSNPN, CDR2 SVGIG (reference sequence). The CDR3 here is CAWSVQGDGELFF. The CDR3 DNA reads TGTGCCTGGAGTGTACAGGGAGACGGGGAGCTGTTTTTT.

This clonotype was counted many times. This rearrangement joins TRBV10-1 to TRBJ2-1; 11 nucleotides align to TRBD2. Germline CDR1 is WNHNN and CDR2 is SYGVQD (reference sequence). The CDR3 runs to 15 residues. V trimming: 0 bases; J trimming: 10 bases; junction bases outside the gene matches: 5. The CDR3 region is CASSESTSGGHEQFF. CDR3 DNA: TGCGCCAGCAGTGAGTCTACTAGCGGGGGCCACGAGCAGTTCTTC.

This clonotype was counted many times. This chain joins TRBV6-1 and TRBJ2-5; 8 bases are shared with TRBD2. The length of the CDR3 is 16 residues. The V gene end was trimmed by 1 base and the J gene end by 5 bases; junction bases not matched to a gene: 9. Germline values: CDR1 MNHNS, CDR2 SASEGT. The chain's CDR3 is CASSEGPSGGRETQYF. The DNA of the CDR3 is TGTGCCAGCAGTGAAGGTCCCAGCGGGGGTAGGGAGACCCAGTACTTC.

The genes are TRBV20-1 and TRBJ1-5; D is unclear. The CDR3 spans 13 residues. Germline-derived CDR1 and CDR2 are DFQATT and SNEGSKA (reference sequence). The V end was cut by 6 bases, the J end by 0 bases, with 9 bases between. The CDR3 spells CSAGGFSNQPQHF. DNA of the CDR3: TGCAGTGCGGGTGGGTTTAGCAATCAGCCCCAGCATTTT.

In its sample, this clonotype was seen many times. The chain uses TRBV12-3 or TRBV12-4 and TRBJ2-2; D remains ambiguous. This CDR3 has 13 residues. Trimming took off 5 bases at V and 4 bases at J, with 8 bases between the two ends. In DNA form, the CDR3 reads TGTGCCAGCAGTCCCGCCTTCACCGGGGAGCTGTTTTTT. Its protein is CASSPAFTGELFF.

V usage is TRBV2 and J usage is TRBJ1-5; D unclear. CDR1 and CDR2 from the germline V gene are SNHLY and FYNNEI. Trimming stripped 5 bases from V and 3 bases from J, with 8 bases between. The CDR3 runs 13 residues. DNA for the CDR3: TGTGCCAGCAGTTCTTCCACCAATCAGCCCCAGCATTTT. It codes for CASSSSTNQPQHF.